Below, 10 T cell receptor beta chains from the same sample are listed, as sequenced in a study of T cell responses to AZD1222 COVID-19 vaccine. TCRdb's copy holds only in-frame clones and misses some; the assay was immunoSEQ multiplex PCR. Of tens of thousands of clones listed, about 90% are singletons. The input for sequencing was peripheral blood, taken on day 0 of MenACWY control vaccination. The receptor set was obtained from an adult in good health.

The chain employs TRBV27 and TRBJ1-1, with a weak D call TRBD1 (5 bases). Trimming took off 6 bases at V and 1 base at J, with 12 bases between the two ends. The CDR3 runs 14 residues. From germline, CDR1 is MNHEY and CDR2 SMNVEV (reference sequence). The CDR3 sequence: CASRWDARNTEAFF. Here the CDR3 DNA reads TGTGCCAGCAGATGGGACGCCAGGAACACTGAAGCTTTCTTT.

The chain carries TRBV11-3 and TRBJ2-1; D possibly uses TRBD1 or TRBD2 (5 bases each). Trimming stripped 5 bases from V and 9 bases from J, with 11 bases between. The germline V gene has CDR1 SGHNT and CDR2 YENEEA. The CDR3 extends over 12 amino acids. The CDR3 loop reads CASSMGGGEQFF. The CDR3 DNA is TGTGCCAGCAGCATGGGTGGGGGTGAGCAGTTCTTC.

The J gene is TRBJ2-7, the V gene TRBV6-6, with a tentative D call TRBD1 (6 bases). V gave up 4 bases and J gave up 4 bases, with 11 bases separating them. The CDR3 spans 13 residues. The germline gives CDR1 MNHNY, CDR2 SVGAGI (reference sequence). In DNA, the CDR3 is TGTGCCAGCAGTTGGGGCAGGGGTTACGAGCAGTACTTC. Protein sequence: CASSWGRGYEQYF.

The rearrangement joins TRBV11-2 to TRBJ1-1; D is possibly TRBD1 (6 bases). The CDR3 is made up of 15 amino acids. Germline CDR1 reads SGHAT; CDR2 reads FQNNGV. The germline V and J ends were trimmed by 5 bases and 5 bases, with 18 bases remaining between them. DNA for the CDR3: TGTGCCAGCAGCCCCGAGGGGGGGCTGAGTACTGAAGCTTTCTTT. This translates into CASSPEGGLSTEAFF.

J is TRBJ1-1 and V is TRBV7-9; D is undetermined. Trimming took 4 bases from V and 5 from J, leaving 5 bases between them. This CDR3 comprises 11 residues. Germline CDR1 and CDR2: SEHNR and FQNEAQ (reference sequence). CDR3 amino acids: CASSSSTEAFF. The CDR3 DNA is TGTGCCAGCAGCTCGAGTACTGAAGCTTTCTTT.

The J gene is TRBJ2-1, the V gene TRBV4-1; unclear D gene. The CDR3 has 17 amino acids. V lost 0 bases to trimming and J lost 0 bases, with 12 bases between them. The germline V gene encodes CDR1 MGHRA and CDR2 YSYEKL. The CDR3 DNA reads TGCGCCAGCAGCCAAGACTTCCTCACCAGCTCCTACAATGAGCAGTTCTTC. It encodes CASSQDFLTSSYNEQFF.

The chain links TRBV5-1 to TRBJ2-3; 8 nucleotides agree with TRBD2. With V trimmed by 4 bases and J by 7 bases, 8 bases remained unmatched. Germline CDR1 is SGHRS and CDR2 is YFSETQ. The CDR3 is made up of 14 amino acids. The CDR3 sequence: CASSTGLARYTQYF. CDR3 nucleotide sequence: TGCGCCAGCAGCACCGGACTAGCTCGGTATACGCAGTATTTT.

The rearrangement uses TRBV6-2 or TRBV6-3 and TRBJ2-1; perhaps TRBD2 as D (6 bases). This CDR3 is 16 amino acids long. The V end was cut by 2 bases, the J end by 9 bases, with 20 bases between. Germline values: CDR1 MNHEY, CDR2 SVGEGT. CDR3 nucleotides: TGTGCCAGCAGTTACACCCGGACTACAGTCAATTTTGAGCAGTTCTTC. This translates into CASSYTRTTVNFEQFF.

Of note for this clone: Other DNA sequences within the sample encode an identical CDR3. The V and J genes are TRBV7-2 and TRBJ2-7, with no clear D. The CDR3 has 12 residues. V lost 0 bases, J lost 2 bases, and 2 bases lay in between. Germline-derived CDR1 and CDR2 are SGHTA and FQGNSA. The CDR3 DNA sequence: TGTGCCAGCAGCTTAGCGCCCTACGAGCAGTACTTC. It encodes CASSLAPYEQYF.

The CDR3 here is CASSQGPSRSGGEQYF. Here the CDR3 DNA reads TGTGCCAGCAGCCAGGGCCCTAGCCGGAGCGGTGGAGAGCAGTACTTC. This rearrangement joins TRBV3-1 (or the pseudogene TRBV3-2) to TRBJ2-7; D possibly corresponds to TRBD2 (5 bases). The CDR3 is 16 amino acids. Germline CDR1 LGHDT, CDR2 YNNKEL (reference sequence). The V and J ends lost 3 bases and 7 bases respectively, with 22 bases between them.